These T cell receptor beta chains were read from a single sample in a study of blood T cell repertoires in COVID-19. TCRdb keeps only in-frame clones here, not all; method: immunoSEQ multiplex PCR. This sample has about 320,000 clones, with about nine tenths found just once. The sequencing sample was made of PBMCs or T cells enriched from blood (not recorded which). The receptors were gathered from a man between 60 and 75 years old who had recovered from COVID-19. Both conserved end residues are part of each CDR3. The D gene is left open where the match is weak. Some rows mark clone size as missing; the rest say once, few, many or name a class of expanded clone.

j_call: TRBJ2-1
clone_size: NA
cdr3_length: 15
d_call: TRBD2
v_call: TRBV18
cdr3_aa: CASPPAGGPTNEQFF
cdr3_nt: TGTGCCAGCCCCCCAGCGGGAGGGCCAACCAATGAGCAGTTCTTC

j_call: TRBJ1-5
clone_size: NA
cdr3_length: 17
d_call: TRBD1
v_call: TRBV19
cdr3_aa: CASSGTGGSHSNQPQHF
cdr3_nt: TGTGCCAGTAGTGGGACAGGTGGGTCCCATAGCAATCAGCCCCAGCATTTT

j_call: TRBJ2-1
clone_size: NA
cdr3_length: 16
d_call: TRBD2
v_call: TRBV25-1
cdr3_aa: CASSDHGTSGNNEQFF
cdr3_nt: TGTGCCAGCAGTGACCACGGGACTAGCGGGAACAATGAGCAGTTCTTC

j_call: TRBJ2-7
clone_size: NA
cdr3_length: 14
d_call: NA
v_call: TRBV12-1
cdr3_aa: CASSFASGRAEQYF
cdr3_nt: TGTGCCAGCAGCTTTGCTAGCGGGAGGGCCGAGCAGTACTTC

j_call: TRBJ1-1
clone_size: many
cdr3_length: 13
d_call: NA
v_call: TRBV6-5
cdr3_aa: CASSYPGGTEAFF
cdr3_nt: TGTGCCAGCAGTTATCCCGGGGGTACTGAAGCTTTCTTT

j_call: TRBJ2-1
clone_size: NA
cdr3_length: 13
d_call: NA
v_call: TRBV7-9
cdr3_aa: CASSLVVYNEQFF
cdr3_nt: TGTGCCAGCAGCTTAGTAGTGTACAATGAGCAGTTCTTC

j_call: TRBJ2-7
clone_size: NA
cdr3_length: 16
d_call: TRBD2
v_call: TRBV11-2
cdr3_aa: CASSLGAGRAQYEQYF
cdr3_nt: TGTGCCAGCAGCTTAGGAGCGGGAAGGGCCCAATACGAGCAGTACTTC

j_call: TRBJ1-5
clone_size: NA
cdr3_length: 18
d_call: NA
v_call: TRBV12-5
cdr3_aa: CASGSWGPLGVSNQPQHF
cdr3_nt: TGTGCTAGTGGCTCTTGGGGGCCGTTGGGTGTAAGCAATCAGCCCCAGCATTTT

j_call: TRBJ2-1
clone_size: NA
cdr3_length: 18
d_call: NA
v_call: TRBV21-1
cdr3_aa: CASSRDRRVSFLYNEQFF
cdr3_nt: TGTGCCAGCAGCCGGGACAGGAGAGTTTCCTTTTTATACAATGAGCAGTTCTTC

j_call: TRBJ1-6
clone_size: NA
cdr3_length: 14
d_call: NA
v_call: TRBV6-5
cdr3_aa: CASSYEGGNSPLHF
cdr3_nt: TGTGCCAGCAGTTACGAGGGAGGCAATTCACCCCTCCACTTT

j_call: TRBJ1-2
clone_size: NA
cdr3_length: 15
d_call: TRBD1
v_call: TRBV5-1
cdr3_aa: CASSPGTGVNYGYTF
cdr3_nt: TGCGCCAGCAGCCCCGGGACAGGCGTAAACTATGGCTACACCTTC

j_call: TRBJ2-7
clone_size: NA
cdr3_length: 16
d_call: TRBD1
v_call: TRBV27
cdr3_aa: CASSPSTGEESYEQYF
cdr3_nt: TGTGCCAGCAGTCCCTCGACAGGGGAGGAATCCTACGAGCAGTACTTC

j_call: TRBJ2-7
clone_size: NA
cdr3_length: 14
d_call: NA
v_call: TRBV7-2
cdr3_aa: CASSPDSRIYEQYF
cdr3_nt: TGTGCCAGCAGCCCGGACAGCCGAATCTACGAGCAGTACTTC

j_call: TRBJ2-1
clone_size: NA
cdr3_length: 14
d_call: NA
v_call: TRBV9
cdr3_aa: CASSVAVSYNEQFF
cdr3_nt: TGTGCCAGCAGCGTAGCGGTTAGCTACAATGAGCAGTTCTTC

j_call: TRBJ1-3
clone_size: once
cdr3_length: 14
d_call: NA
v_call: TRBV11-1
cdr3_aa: CASSTTRQGNTIYF
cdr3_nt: TGTGCCAGCAGCACTACTCGACAGGGAAACACCATATATTTT

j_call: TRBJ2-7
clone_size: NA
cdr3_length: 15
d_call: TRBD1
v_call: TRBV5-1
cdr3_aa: CASSLKGALTDEQYF
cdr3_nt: TGCGCCAGCAGCTTGAAGGGGGCACTGACGGACGAGCAGTACTTC

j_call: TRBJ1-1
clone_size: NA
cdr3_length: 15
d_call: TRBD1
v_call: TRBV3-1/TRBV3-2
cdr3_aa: CASSQQTGVKSEAFF
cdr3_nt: TGTGCCAGCAGCCAACAGACAGGGGTGAAGTCTGAAGCTTTCTTT

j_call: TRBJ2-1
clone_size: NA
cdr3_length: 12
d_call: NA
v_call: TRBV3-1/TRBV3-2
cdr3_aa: CASSLEGFSPFF
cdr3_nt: TGTGCCAGCAGCCTGGAGGGCTTTAGTCCGTTCTTC

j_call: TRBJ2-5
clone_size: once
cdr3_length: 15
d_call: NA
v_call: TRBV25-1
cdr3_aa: CASSESWHRQETQYF
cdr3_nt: TGTGCCAGCAGTGAATCGTGGCACCGCCAAGAGACCCAGTACTTC

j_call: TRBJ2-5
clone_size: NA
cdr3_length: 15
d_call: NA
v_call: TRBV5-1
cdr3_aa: CASSPGGGLAETQYF
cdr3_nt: TGCGCCAGCAGCCCGGGAGGGGGCTTGGCGGAGACCCAGTACTTC

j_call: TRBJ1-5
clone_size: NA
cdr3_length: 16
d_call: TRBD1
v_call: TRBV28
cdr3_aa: CASSPVGQGAGQPQHF
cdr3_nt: TGTGCCAGCAGCCCGGTAGGACAGGGGGCAGGCCAGCCCCAGCATTTT

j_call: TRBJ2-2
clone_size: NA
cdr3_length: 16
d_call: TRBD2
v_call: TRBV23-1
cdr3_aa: CASSQSKRGGPGELFF
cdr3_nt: TGCGCCAGCAGTCAATCGAAGCGGGGAGGGCCCGGGGAGCTGTTTTTT

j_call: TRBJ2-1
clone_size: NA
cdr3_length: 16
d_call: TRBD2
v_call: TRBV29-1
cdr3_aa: CSVVGLAGILYNEQFF
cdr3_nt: TGCAGCGTTGTGGGACTAGCGGGCATCCTATACAATGAGCAGTTCTTC

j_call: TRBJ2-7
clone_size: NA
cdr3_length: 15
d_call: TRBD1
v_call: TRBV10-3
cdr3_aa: CATTPGTGTTYEQYF
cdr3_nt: TGTGCCACCACACCGGGGACAGGGACCACCTACGAGCAGTACTTC

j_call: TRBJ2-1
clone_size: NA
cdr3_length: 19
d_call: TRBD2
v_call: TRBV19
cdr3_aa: CASSTWGPGTSGSLNEQFF
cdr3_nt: TGTGCCAGTAGTACCTGGGGACCGGGGACTAGCGGGAGCTTAAATGAGCAGTTCTTC

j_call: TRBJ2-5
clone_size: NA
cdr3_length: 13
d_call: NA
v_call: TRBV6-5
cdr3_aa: CASNHGQQETQYF
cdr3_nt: TGTGCCAGCAATCACGGACAGCAAGAGACCCAGTACTTC

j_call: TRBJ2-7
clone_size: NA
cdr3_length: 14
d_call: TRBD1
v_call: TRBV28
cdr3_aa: CASRDRGVPYEQYF
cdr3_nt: TGTGCCAGCAGGGACAGGGGGGTTCCCTACGAGCAGTACTTC

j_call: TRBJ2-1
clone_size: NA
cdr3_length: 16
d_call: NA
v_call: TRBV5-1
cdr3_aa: CASSLAGTLSYNEQFF
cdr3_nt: TGCGCCAGCAGCTTGGCCGGGACATTATCCTACAATGAGCAGTTCTTC

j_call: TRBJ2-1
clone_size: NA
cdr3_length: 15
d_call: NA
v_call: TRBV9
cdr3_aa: CASSVEGDYFNEQFF
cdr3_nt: TGTGCCAGCAGCGTAGAAGGGGATTACTTCAATGAGCAGTTCTTC

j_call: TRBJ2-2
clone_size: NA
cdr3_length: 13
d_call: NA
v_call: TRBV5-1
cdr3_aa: CASSPQGPGELFF
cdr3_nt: TGCGCCAGCAGTCCACAGGGACCCGGGGAGCTGTTTTTT

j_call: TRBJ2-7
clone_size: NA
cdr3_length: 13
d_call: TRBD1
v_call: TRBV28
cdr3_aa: CASTTGVSYEQYF
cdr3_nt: TGTGCCAGCACCACAGGGGTTTCCTACGAGCAGTACTTC

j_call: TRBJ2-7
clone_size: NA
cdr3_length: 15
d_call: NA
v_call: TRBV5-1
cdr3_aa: CASSTGIPVGYEQYF
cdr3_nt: TGCGCCAGCAGCACCGGGATCCCTGTAGGCTACGAGCAGTACTTC

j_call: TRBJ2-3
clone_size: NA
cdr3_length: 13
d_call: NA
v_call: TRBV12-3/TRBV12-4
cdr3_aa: CASRTGQTDTQYF
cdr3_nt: TGTGCCAGCAGAACTGGACAGACAGATACGCAGTATTTT

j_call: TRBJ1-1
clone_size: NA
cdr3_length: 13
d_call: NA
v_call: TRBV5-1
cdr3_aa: CASSFDSNTEAFF
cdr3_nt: TGCGCCAGCAGCTTCGACAGTAACACTGAAGCTTTCTTT

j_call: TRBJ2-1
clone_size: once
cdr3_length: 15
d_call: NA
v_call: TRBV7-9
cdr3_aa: CASIPLSSEGDEQFF
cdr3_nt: TGTGCCAGCATCCCTCTGAGTAGCGAGGGGGATGAGCAGTTCTTC

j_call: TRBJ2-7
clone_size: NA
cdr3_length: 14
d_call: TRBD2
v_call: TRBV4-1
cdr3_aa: CASRRTSGGYEQYF
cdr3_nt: TGCGCCAGCAGGCGGACTAGCGGGGGTTACGAGCAGTACTTC

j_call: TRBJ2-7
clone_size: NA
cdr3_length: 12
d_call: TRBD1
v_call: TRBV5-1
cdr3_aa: CASSQGDYEQYF
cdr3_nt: TGCGCCAGCAGCCAGGGGGATTACGAGCAGTACTTC

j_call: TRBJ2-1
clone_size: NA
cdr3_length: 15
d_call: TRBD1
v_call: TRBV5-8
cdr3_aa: CASSFGTGTYNEQFF
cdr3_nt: TGTGCCAGCAGCTTCGGGACAGGGACCTACAATGAGCAGTTCTTC

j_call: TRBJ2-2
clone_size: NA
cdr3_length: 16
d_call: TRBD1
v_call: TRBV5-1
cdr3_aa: CASSLAAGGPTGELFF
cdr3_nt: TGCGCCAGCAGCTTGGCGGCAGGGGGTCCCACCGGGGAGCTGTTTTTT

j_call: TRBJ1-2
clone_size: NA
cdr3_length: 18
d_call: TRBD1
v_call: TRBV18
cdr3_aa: CASSPVALSGQGVSGYTF
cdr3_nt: TGTGCCAGCTCACCAGTGGCTTTATCAGGGCAGGGGGTATCTGGCTACACCTTC

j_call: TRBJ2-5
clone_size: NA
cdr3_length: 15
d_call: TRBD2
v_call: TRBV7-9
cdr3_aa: CASSLVRLAEETQYF
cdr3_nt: TGTGCCAGCAGCTTAGTCCGTCTAGCGGAAGAGACCCAGTACTTC

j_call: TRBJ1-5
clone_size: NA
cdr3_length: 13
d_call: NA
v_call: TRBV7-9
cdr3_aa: CASSKSGNQPQHF
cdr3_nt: TGTGCCAGCAGCAAATCGGGGAATCAGCCCCAGCATTTT

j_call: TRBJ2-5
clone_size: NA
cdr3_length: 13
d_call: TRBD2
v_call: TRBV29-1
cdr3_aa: CSATQGGQETQYF
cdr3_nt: TGCAGCGCCACGCAGGGAGGGCAAGAGACCCAGTACTTC

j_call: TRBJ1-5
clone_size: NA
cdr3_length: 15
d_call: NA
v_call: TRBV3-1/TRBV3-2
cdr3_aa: CASSQAPGTSGPQHF
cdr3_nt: TGTGCCAGCAGCCAAGCTCCAGGAACTTCTGGGCCCCAGCATTTT

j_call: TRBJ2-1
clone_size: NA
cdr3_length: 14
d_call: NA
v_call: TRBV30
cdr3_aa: CAWSRGGAYNEQFF
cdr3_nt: TGTGCCTGGAGTAGGGGGGGGGCCTACAATGAGCAGTTCTTC

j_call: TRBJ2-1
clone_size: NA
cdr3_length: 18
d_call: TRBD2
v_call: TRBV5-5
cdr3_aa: CASRGLAGGLSSYNEQFF
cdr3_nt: TGTGCCAGCAGAGGACTAGCGGGAGGGCTTAGCTCCTACAATGAGCAGTTCTTC

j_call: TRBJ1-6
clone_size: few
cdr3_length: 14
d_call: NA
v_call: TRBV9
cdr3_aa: CASSVGWGGSPLHF
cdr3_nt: TGTGCCAGCAGCGTAGGGTGGGGGGGATCACCCCTCCACTTT

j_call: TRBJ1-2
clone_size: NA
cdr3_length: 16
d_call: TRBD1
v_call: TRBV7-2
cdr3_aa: CASSPDTGQGLNGYTF
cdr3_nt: TGTGCCAGCAGCCCCGATACGGGACAGGGATTAAATGGCTACACCTTC

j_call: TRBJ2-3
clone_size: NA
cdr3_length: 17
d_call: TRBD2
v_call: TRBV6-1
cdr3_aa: CASSEGSSGIGTDTQYF
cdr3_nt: TGTGCCAGCAGTGAGGGCTCTAGCGGGATCGGGACAGATACGCAGTATTTT

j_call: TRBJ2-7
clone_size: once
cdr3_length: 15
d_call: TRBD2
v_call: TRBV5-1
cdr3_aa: CASSLVGGGGLEQYF
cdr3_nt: TGCGCCAGCAGCTTGGTTGGCGGCGGGGGGCTCGAGCAGTACTTC

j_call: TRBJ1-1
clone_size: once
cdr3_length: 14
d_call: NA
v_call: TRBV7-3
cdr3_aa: CASSSGVPNTEAFF
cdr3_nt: TGTGCCAGCAGTTCAGGGGTACCGAACACTGAAGCTTTCTTT

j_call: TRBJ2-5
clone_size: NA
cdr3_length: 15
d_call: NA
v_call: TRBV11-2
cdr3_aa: CASSASTGWSETQYF
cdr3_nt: TGTGCCAGCAGCGCTTCAACGGGTTGGTCAGAGACCCAGTACTTC

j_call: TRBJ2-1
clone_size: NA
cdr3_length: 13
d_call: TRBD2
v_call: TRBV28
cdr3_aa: CASSGSVFYEQFF
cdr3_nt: TGTGCCAGTAGCGGGAGCGTTTTTTATGAGCAGTTCTTC

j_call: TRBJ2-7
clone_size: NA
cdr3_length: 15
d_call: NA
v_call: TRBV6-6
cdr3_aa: CASSSLGVKSYEQYF
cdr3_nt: TGTGCCAGCAGTTCTCTAGGGGTTAAGTCCTACGAGCAGTACTTC

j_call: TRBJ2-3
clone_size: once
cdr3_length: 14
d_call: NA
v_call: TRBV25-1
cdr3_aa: CASSDPNSADTQYF
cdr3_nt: TGTGCCAGCAGTGATCCCAACTCCGCAGATACGCAGTATTTT

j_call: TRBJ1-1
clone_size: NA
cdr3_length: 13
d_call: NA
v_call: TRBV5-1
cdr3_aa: CASSFYRNTEAFF
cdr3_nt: TGCGCCAGCAGCTTTTACAGGAACACTGAAGCTTTCTTT

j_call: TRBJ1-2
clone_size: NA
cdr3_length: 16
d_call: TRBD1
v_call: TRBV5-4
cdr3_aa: CASSLASQGANYGYTF
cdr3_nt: TGTGCCAGCAGCTTGGCCTCTCAGGGGGCTAACTATGGCTACACCTTC

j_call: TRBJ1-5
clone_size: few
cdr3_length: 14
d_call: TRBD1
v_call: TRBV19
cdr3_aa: CASQTTGGNQPQHF
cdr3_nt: TGTGCCAGTCAAACTACAGGGGGCAATCAGCCCCAGCATTTT

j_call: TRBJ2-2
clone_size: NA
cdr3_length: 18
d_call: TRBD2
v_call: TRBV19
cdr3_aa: CASSIDRFGGRGTGELFF
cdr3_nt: TGTGCCAGTAGTATAGATCGTTTCGGCGGGAGGGGGACCGGGGAGCTGTTTTTT

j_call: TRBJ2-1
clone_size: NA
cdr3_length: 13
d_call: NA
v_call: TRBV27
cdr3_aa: CASSKTAYNEQFF
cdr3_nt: TGTGCCAGCAGTAAGACAGCTTACAATGAGCAGTTCTTC